Presented here are 6 T cell receptor beta chains from one specimen sequenced in a study of tumor and adjacent non-tumor tissue in lung cancer. No cell sorting was done before RNA was extracted from the tissue. The library came from three nested PCR rounds adapted from ARM-PCR protocols. TCRdb fed the multiplex PCR reads into MiXCR, producing one record per CDR3 protein. The top ten clones hold approximately 15% of a sample with under 95,000 distinct CDR3 sequences, approximately 57% of them seen once. Specimen: lung tumor tissue. Source of these receptors: a man aged 65-85 years with non-small cell lung cancer.

Turning to this clonotype: Being one base from a much bigger clone, this may be a read error. The V call is TRBV29-1, the J call TRBJ2-5; TRBD2 is a possible D gene (5 bases). CDR1 is SQVTM, CDR2 ANQGSEA, per germline. CDR3 length: 12 residues. In nucleotides, the CDR3 is TGCGGCGTTGGTCGGGGTCAAGAGACCCGGTACTTC. It codes for CGVGRGQETRYF.

This clonotype came up many times. This rearrangement joins TRBV6-5 to TRBJ1-2; D not certain. Germline V gene data show CDR1 as MNHEY and CDR2 as SVGAGI. V was shortened by 0 bases and J by 4 bases, with 9 bases between the two germline ends. This CDR3 has 14 residues. DNA of the CDR3: TGTGCCAGCAGTTACTCGTCGGCTCGCTATGGCTACACCTTC. As protein: CASSYSSARYGYTF.

The V and J genes are TRBV30 and TRBJ2-7; D uncertain. The V gene's germline CDR1 is GTSNPN and CDR2 SVGIG (reference sequence). This CDR3 is built from 12 residues. The V gene lost 2 bases and the J gene lost 4 bases, with 9 bases spanning the gap. The CDR3 DNA is TGTGCCTGGAGTCCCACAGATTACGAGCAGTACTTC. Protein product: CAWSPTDYEQYF.

The chain joins TRBV20-1 to TRBJ2-3, with 7 bases aligning to TRBD2. Germline CDR1 DFQATT, CDR2 SNEGSKA (reference sequence). CDR3 length equals 17 residues. The trim removed 0 bases at V and 0 bases at J, leaving 9 bases unmatched. The CDR3 sequence: CSARDLGERGSTDTQYF. CDR3 coding DNA: TGCAGTGCTAGAGATCTCGGCGAGCGGGGTAGCACAGATACGCAGTATTTT.

On this clonotype: A read error may account for a junction end that differs from germline. The chain links TRBV4-1 to TRBJ2-6, with 8 positions matching TRBD1. CDR1 is MGHRA and CDR2 is YSYEKL in the germline V gene. CDR3 length equals 19 residues. This CDR3 reads CANSQARTGISSEANVVTF. CDR3 in DNA: TGCGCCAACAGCCAGGCCAGGACAGGGATTTCCTCTGAGGCCAACGTCGTGACTTTC.

This clonotype came up once. This sequence joins TRBV28 and TRBJ1-2; D might be TRBD1 (5 bases). In germline, CDR1 is MDHEN, CDR2 SYDVKM. The CDR3 extends over 13 amino acids. Trimming stripped 6 bases from V and 4 bases from J, with 12 bases between. The CDR3 loop reads CASSQRGGYGYTF. The CDR3 DNA is TGTGCCAGCAGCCAGCGGGGGGGCTATGGCTACACCTTC.